The T cell receptor beta chain under discussion was sequenced for a study of T cell repertoires in cytomegalovirus infection. Study-level information: The public TCR beta signatures pointed to both CMV infection and matching HLA type. Study results and caveats: The cumulative frequency of public TCR beta families distinguished individuals who carried CMV together with the relevant HLA. HLA-C-restricted TCR beta clonotypes specific for CMV led the ex vivo response.

This clonotype was counted a few times. Its antigen remains unknown. The CDR3 is 16 amino acids. V shed 2 bases and J 7 bases; nucleotides not matched to a gene: 7. Germline V gives CDR1 SGDLS, CDR2 YYNGEE. TCRdb fed the reads into MiXCR, producing one record per CDR3 protein. The sample consists of about 160,000 distinct CDR3 sequences, roughly 15% of them appearing once. The receptor was derived from a human donor in good health (CMV status not recorded). Some clones in this sample may be carry-over from other donors' samples. The chain has TRBV9 and TRBJ1-5; 12 bases fit TRBD1. Specimen: CD8+ T cells from PBMCs. In DNA form, the CDR3 reads TGTGCCAGCAGCGTCGGGACAGGGGGCGCAGGGCAGCCCCAGCATTTT. Translated, it gives CASSVGTGGAGQPQHF.